These 28 T cell receptor beta chains originate from one sample sequenced in a study of long-term antiretroviral therapy in people with HIV. Investigators performed immunoSEQ version v3.0 at survey level. Some clones are missing from TCRdb's copy, which holds only in-frame ones; the method was immunoSEQ multiplex PCR. Of some 18,000 clones detected, more than 70% appear once; the ten largest clones hold 4.5%. The specimen was unsorted PBMCs, collected 0.1 years before starting antiretroviral therapy. The origin of the receptors is a young man with HIV.

The rearrangement uses TRBV2 and TRBJ2-5; D is undetermined. The end of the DNA is better explained by TRBJ2-7, so the J call may be wrong. From germline, CDR1 is SNHLY and CDR2 FYNNEI. This CDR3 contains 15 residues. CDR3 DNA: TGTGCCAGCAGAGTTACAGCTTTAAGCTCCTACGAGCAGTACTTC. It encodes CASRVTALSSYEQYF.

This clone was observed a single time. The chain couples TRBV7-2 to TRBJ2-1; D is unresolved. Trimming stripped 3 bases from V and 0 bases from J, with 9 bases between. The germline V gene has CDR1 SGHTA and CDR2 FQGNSA. The CDR3 length is 15 residues. CDR3 region: CASSFASSSYNEQFF. The CDR3 coding sequence is TGTGCCAGCAGCTTCGCATCTAGCTCCTACAATGAGCAGTTCTTC.

The chain uses TRBV29-1 and TRBJ1-3; D might be TRBD1 (5 bases). This CDR3 region has 15 residues. Trimming took off 4 bases at V and 0 bases at J, with 13 bases between the two ends. Germline V lookup: CDR1 SQVTM, CDR2 ANQGSEA. DNA of the CDR3: TGCAGCGTTGTAGGGGTGCTGAGCTCTGGAAACACCATATATTTT. Its protein is CSVVGVLSSGNTIYF.

The chain recombines TRBV7-2 with TRBJ1-4; no reliable D call. This CDR3 has 13 residues. V lost 5 bases to trimming and J lost 8 bases, with 12 bases between them. Looked up from germline, CDR1 is SGHTA and CDR2 is FQGNSA. The CDR3 loop reads CASSRDWREKLFF. In DNA form, the CDR3 reads TGTGCCAGCAGCCGCGACTGGCGGGAAAAACTGTTTTTT. Looking up the rest from reference TRBV7-2 and TRBJ1-4 gives the full variable domain: GAGVSQSPSNKVTEKGKDVELRCDPISGHTALYWYRQSLGQGLEFLIYFQGNSAPDKSGLPSDRFSAERTGGSVSTLTIQRTQQEDSAVYLCASSRDWREKLFFGSGTQLSVL.

V usage is TRBV7-3 and J usage is TRBJ2-7; D gene ambiguous. The V and J ends lost 0 bases and 2 bases respectively, with 2 bases between them. The CDR3 spans 12 residues. Germline CDR1 and CDR2: SGHTA and FQGTGA. CDR3 protein: CASSLTTYEQYF. The CDR3 DNA is TGTGCCAGCAGCTTAACGACCTACGAGCAGTACTTC.

The chain employs TRBV5-6 and TRBJ2-1, with D perhaps matching TRBD2 (9 bases). CDR3 size: 18 residues. CDR1 and CDR2 from the germline V gene are SGHDT and YYEEEE. V was trimmed by 1 base and J by 5 bases, leaving 22 bases between them. CDR3 bases: TGTGCCAGCAGCTTGCGGGACAGGTGGACTAGCGCGAACAATGAGCAGTTCTTC. Protein product: CASSLRDRWTSANNEQFF.

This sequence joins TRBV11-1 and TRBJ2-7; D remains unclear. Between the trimmed V and J ends, which lost 5 bases and 0 bases, there was a span of 11 bases. Germline V gene data show CDR1 as SGHAT and CDR2 as FQDESV (reference sequence). This CDR3 has 14 amino acids. In DNA form, the CDR3 reads TGTGCCAGCAGCGAACGGGTCAGCTCCTACGAGCAGTACTTC. Translated, it gives CASSERVSSYEQYF. Full variable domain (remainder filled in from reference TRBV11-1 and TRBJ2-7): EAEVAQSPRYKITEKSQAVAFWCDPISGHATLYWYRQILGQGPELLVQFQDESVVDDSQLPKDRFSAERLKGVDSTLKIQPAELGDSAMYLCASSERVSSYEQYFGPGTRLTVT.

The chain uses TRBV11-3 and TRBJ2-2; TRBD2 matches at 11 bases. The germline V gene encodes CDR1 SGHNT and CDR2 YENEEA. This CDR3 has 17 residues. V dropped 6 bases and J dropped 7; count of bases not matched to a gene: 13. CDR3 protein: CASRRLAGSGLVGELFF. CDR3 nucleotides: TGTGCCAGCAGGAGACTAGCGGGATCCGGCCTGGTCGGGGAGCTGTTTTTT.

The rearrangement uses TRBV19 and TRBJ1-5; D remains ambiguous. Trimming cost V 6 bases and J 3 bases, with 12 bases left between them. The CDR3 totals 14 residues. Germline loops: CDR1 LNHDA, CDR2 SQIVND (reference sequence). The DNA for the CDR3 is TGTGCCAGTAGAGAGGCAGGATTCAATCAGCCCCAGCATTTT. Encoded protein: CASREAGFNQPQHF.

This clone appeared a single time. This chain links TRBV23-1 with TRBJ1-2; 9 nucleotides align to TRBD1. Being an ORF, TRBV23-1 has a function that is uncertain. With V trimmed by 0 bases and J by 6 bases, 8 bases remained unmatched. This CDR3 is 16 amino acids long. CDR3 nucleotides: TGCGCCAGCAGTCAATCCCTAGACAGGGGGACGGATGGCTACACCTTC. This codes for CASSQSLDRGTDGYTF.

The rearrangement uses TRBV2 and TRBJ1-2; D may be TRBD1 (6 bases). Germline V CDR1 and CDR2: SNHLY, FYNNEI. The CDR3 sequence is 16 residues long. V shed 5 bases and J shed 0 bases, with 16 bases lying between them. The CDR3 loop reads CASSSHRDTANYGYTF. The CDR3 DNA follows: TGTGCCAGCAGTTCGCATCGGGACACAGCTAACTATGGCTACACCTTC.

The chain recombines TRBV6-4 with TRBJ2-3, with 9 bases fitting TRBD2. CDR3 length: 16 residues. With V trimmed by 2 bases and J by 1 base, 4 bases remained unmatched. In germline, CDR1 is MRHNA, CDR2 SNTAGT. The CDR3 is CASSDLTSGGTDTQYF. The DNA for the CDR3 is TGTGCCAGCAGTGACCTGACTAGCGGTGGCACAGATACGCAGTATTTT.

The chain couples TRBV30 to TRBJ1-5; D unclear. The CDR3 covers 19 residues. V dropped 0 bases and J dropped 1 base, with 22 bases sitting between them. The germline V gene has CDR1 GTSNPN and CDR2 SVGIG (reference sequence). Written as DNA, the CDR3 is TGTGCCTGGAGTGTACGCTCCCCTTACGTCTCCCGAAGCAATCAGCCCCAGCATTTT. Translating it yields CAWSVRSPYVSRSNQPQHF.

V is TRBV16 and J is TRBJ2-7, with 9 positions matching TRBD1. The germline V gene encodes CDR1 KGHSY and CDR2 FQNENV. With 4 bases clipped from V and 3 bases from J, the junction kept 13 bases outside the gene matches. The CDR3 contains 17 residues. The CDR3: CASSLNNNRDRVYEQYF. CDR3 nucleotides: TGTGCCAGCAGCCTAAACAACAACCGGGACAGGGTCTACGAGCAGTACTTC. Drawing the rest from reference TRBV16 and TRBJ2-7, the complete variable domain is GEEVAQTPKHLVRGEGQKAKLYCAPIKGHSYVFWYQQVLKNEFKFLISFQNENVFDETGMPKERFSAKCLPNSPCSLEIQATKLEDSAVYFCASSLNNNRDRVYEQYFGPGTRLTVT.

The chain employs TRBV2 and TRBJ2-3; weak D call: TRBD1 (6 bases). Germline V CDR1 and CDR2: SNHLY, FYNNEI. V lost 6 bases and J lost 5, with 18 bases in between. The CDR3 extends over 15 amino acids. The CDR3 DNA sequence: TGTGCCAGCAGCACGACAGGTCAGAGGGGAGATACGCAGTATTTT. Encoded protein: CASSTTGQRGDTQYF.

This clone has a handful of counts. This chain connects TRBV14 to TRBJ1-1; 10 bases match TRBD1. The CDR3 length is 13 residues. The germline CDR1 and CDR2 sequences are SGHDN and FVKESK. The V gene end was trimmed by 4 bases and the J gene end by 8 bases; junction bases not matched to a gene: 4. The CDR3 is CASSLSTGGEAFF. Written as DNA, the CDR3 is TGTGCCAGCAGCCTATCGACAGGGGGCGAAGCTTTCTTT.

This clone was detected once. The chain couples TRBV29-1 to TRBJ2-5; D remains unclear. V was cut by 6 bases and J by 2 bases, with 13 bases left in between. The CDR3 runs 13 residues. Per germline, CDR1 SQVTM and CDR2 ANQGSEA. DNA of the CDR3: TGCAGCGTAGGTGGGCCGACTCAAGAGACCCAGTACTTC. Amino acid sequence: CSVGGPTQETQYF.

Here the CDR3 DNA reads TGTGCCAGCAGTTTACTAGTAAGGGCCACCGGGGAGCTGTTTTTT. Translated, it gives CASSLLVRATGELFF. This sequence joins TRBV28 and TRBJ2-2; D gene uncertain. Per germline, CDR1 MDHEN and CDR2 SYDVKM. This CDR3 region has 15 residues. Trimming took off 2 bases at V and 4 bases at J, with 11 bases between the two ends.

CDR3 region: CASSLAPGTGGYGYTF. CDR3 nucleotide sequence: TGCGCCAGCAGCTTGGCCCCCGGGACAGGGGGCTATGGCTACACCTTC. The gene calls are TRBV5-1 and TRBJ1-2, with TRBD1 identical over 11 bases. This CDR3 is 16 amino acids long. Germline CDR1 reads SGHRS; CDR2 reads YFSETQ. Trimming removed 0 bases from V and 4 bases from J; junction bases left unmatched: 5. Supplemented by reference TRBV5-1 and TRBJ1-2, the full variable domain reads KAGVTQTPRYLIKTRGQQVTLSCSPISGHRSVSWYQQTPGQGLQFLFEYFSETQRNKGNFPGRFSGRQFSNSRSEMNVSTLELGDSALYLCASSLAPGTGGYGYTFGSGTRLTVV.

The chain combines TRBV7-9 with TRBJ2-7, with TRBD1 matching 9 bases. Germline lookup yields CDR1 SEHNR and CDR2 FQNEAQ (reference sequence). V shed 5 bases, J shed 6 bases, and the junction held 5 bases outside the gene matches. The CDR3 spans 13 residues. CDR3 DNA sequence: TGTGCCAGCAGCCCTGGGGACAGGGCCGAGCAGTACTTC. It encodes CASSPGDRAEQYF.

The table lists this clone with a few counts. Other DNA sequences in the same sample also yield this CDR3. This rearrangement joins TRBV4-3 to TRBJ2-7, with D perhaps assigned TRBD1 or TRBD2 (5 bases each). Trimming pared 1 base from V and 4 bases from J, leaving 14 bases between. The germline CDR1 and CDR2 sequences are LGHNA and YSLEER. The CDR3 contains 15 residues. The CDR3 nucleotides read TGCGCCAGCAGCCAAGGATTGGGGGAGTCATACGAGCAGTACTTC. Translation: CASSQGLGESYEQYF.

The chain employs TRBV5-1 and TRBJ2-7; the match to TRBD1 covers 10 bases. The germline V gene encodes CDR1 SGHRS and CDR2 YFSETQ. This CDR3 is built from 15 residues. With 4 bases clipped from V and 3 bases from J, the junction kept 7 bases outside the gene matches. This CDR3 is CASSPGTGAFYEQYF. DNA of the CDR3: TGCGCCAGCAGCCCCGGGACAGGGGCTTTCTACGAGCAGTACTTC.

The chain couples TRBV27 to TRBJ1-2; D is perhaps TRBD1 (6 bases). Germline V gives CDR1 MNHEY, CDR2 SMNVEV (reference sequence). With 6 bases removed from V and 2 bases from J, the gap between germline ends came to 19 bases. CDR3 size: 16 residues. The CDR3 DNA sequence: TGTGCCAGCAGCGATTCTTTGGACAGAGCAAACTATGGCTACACCTTC. Residues: CASSDSLDRANYGYTF.

The chain couples TRBV2 to TRBJ1-3; perhaps TRBD1 as D (5 bases). The CDR3 sequence is 16 residues long. V gave up 6 bases and J gave up 0 bases, with 15 bases separating them. Germline CDR1 reads SNHLY; CDR2 reads FYNNEI. CDR3 sequence (DNA): TGTGCCAGCAGGGGGGACGGTGCCTACTCTGGAAACACCATATATTTT. Protein product: CASRGDGAYSGNTIYF.

The V and J genes are TRBV28 and TRBJ1-2; weak D call: TRBD1 (5 bases). Trimming took 5 bases from V and 0 from J, leaving 7 bases between them. CDR3 length: 13 residues. Germline CDR1 and CDR2: MDHEN and SYDVKM. The CDR3 coding sequence is TGTGCCAGCAGTGCGACAGCTAACTATGGCTACACCTTC. Translating gives CASSATANYGYTF.

This clone was recorded once. The chain recombines TRBV6-5 with TRBJ2-1; 7 positions match TRBD1. This CDR3 comprises 12 residues. Germline assignment: CDR1 MNHEY and CDR2 SVGAGI. V lost 5 bases and J lost 10; bases outside the gene matches: 5. CDR3 region: CASSEQGVEQFF. CDR3 bases: TGTGCCAGCAGTGAGCAGGGGGTCGAGCAGTTCTTC.

The chain recombines TRBV6-4 with TRBJ1-5, with unresolved D. Trimming cost V 2 bases and J 0 bases, with 2 bases left between them. The CDR3 totals 13 residues. Germline loops: CDR1 MRHNA, CDR2 SNTAGT. The CDR3 DNA sequence: TGTGCCAGCAGTGACAGTAGCAATCAGCCCCAGCATTTT. Translation gives CASSDSSNQPQHF.

V gene TRBV7-3 combines with J gene TRBJ2-4; D may be TRBD2 (6 bases). This CDR3 is built from 13 residues. Germline CDR1 is SGHTA and CDR2 is FQGTGA. The V end lost 5 bases, the J end lost 8 bases, and 13 bases lay between the germline ends. The DNA of the CDR3 is TGTGCCAGCAGCCGAGACCCGGGGGACATTCAGTACTTC. This gives the protein CASSRDPGDIQYF.